The rows below give T cell receptor beta chains drawn from one sample of a study of T-cell memory formation after mild COVID-19. Using its own MiXCR run on the 5' RACE reads, TCRdb lists one record per CDR3 protein. The profile shows a few hundred thousand distinct CDR3 sequences, approximately 15% of them singletons. The sequenced sample consisted of PBMCs or a T cell subset sorted from them (not recorded which). Receptors were obtained from a man younger than 30 who had mild COVID-19 (a few samples of this study predate the infection). Cell type and time point are not known. The CDR3 runs from the conserved cysteine through the conserved F or W. The D gene is left open where the match is weak. Only part of the rows carry a size: once, few, many, or a class if the clone is expanded.

clone size,J gene,D gene,V gene,CDR3 DNA,CDR3 protein
.,TRBJ2-5,.,TRBV5-1,TGCGCCAGCAGCTTGGACCGTTTAGGGAGTGAGACCCAGTACTTC,CASSLDRLGSETQYF
many,TRBJ2-2,TRBD1,TRBV6-2/TRBV6-3,TGTGCCAGCATCTCCGGGACAGGGATCGGGGAGCTGTTTTTT,CASISGTGIGELFF
.,TRBJ2-6,.,TRBV4-1,TGCGCCAGCAGCCAAGTTGAGTCCGGGGCCAACGTCCTGACTTTC,CASSQVESGANVLTF
.,TRBJ2-1,TRBD2,TRBV4-3,TGCGCCAGCAGCCCCAGTCCCCTAGCGGGGGGAAGGCTGGGCAATGAGCAGTTCTTC,CASSPSPLAGGRLGNEQFF
.,TRBJ2-5,.,TRBV6-2/TRBV6-3,TGTGCCAGCAGTGGAGGGAGGTGGGAGACCCAGTACTTC,CASSGGRWETQYF
.,TRBJ2-7,.,TRBV6-2/TRBV6-3,TGTGCCAGCACGGGACCTCCACTGGAGCAGTACTTC,CASTGPPLEQYF
.,TRBJ2-5,TRBD2,TRBV6-6,TGTGCCAGCAGTTCCCGCGGGGGACGATTGGGTGAGACCCAGTACTTC,CASSSRGGRLGETQYF
many,TRBJ1-5,.,TRBV6-5,TGTGCCAGCAGTTATAGCAGTGGGCAGCCCCAGCATTTT,CASSYSSGQPQHF
.,TRBJ1-2,TRBD1,TRBV2,TGTGCCAGCAGGGGTACGGGACAGGGAAGAGATGGCTACACCTTC,CASRGTGQGRDGYTF
.,TRBJ2-1,.,TRBV7-9,TGTGCCAGCAGCCCAAGGACACTTTACAATGAGCAGTTCTTC,CASSPRTLYNEQFF
.,TRBJ1-6,.,TRBV7-2,TGTGCCAGCAGGGGACGAACTTCTAATTCACCCCTCCACTTT,CASRGRTSNSPLHF
few,TRBJ2-3,.,TRBV18,TGTGCCAGCTCAAGTATCGTGAGCACAGATACGCAGTATTTT,CASSSIVSTDTQYF
.,TRBJ1-1,TRBD1,TRBV5-1,TGCGCCAGCAGCCTAACCGGGACAGGAGCTTTCTTT,CASSLTGTGAFF
few,TRBJ1-5,.,TRBV6-1,TGTGCCAGCAGTAAAACAGGGTTGGGTACACGAGGTCAGCCCCAGCATTTT,CASSKTGLGTRGQPQHF
.,TRBJ1-5,.,TRBV4-1,TGCGCCAGCAGTGGGGCGGGTAATAGCAATCAGCCCCAGCATTTT,CASSGAGNSNQPQHF
few,TRBJ2-7,.,TRBV20-1,TGCAGTGCGACGAAAGACTTAGCGGAGAGCTCCTACGAGCAGTACTTC,CSATKDLAESSYEQYF
once,TRBJ1-6,TRBD1,TRBV4-1,TGCGCCAGCAGCCACGGACAGGGGACGGATTCACCCCTCCACTTT,CASSHGQGTDSPLHF
few,TRBJ2-3,TRBD1,TRBV29-1,TGCAGCCTCCCCGGGACAGGGTCCACAGATACGCAGTATTTT,CSLPGTGSTDTQYF
many,TRBJ2-5,TRBD2,TRBV5-1,TGCGCCAGCAGCAACCAGGGAGGGGAGACCCAGTACTTC,CASSNQGGETQYF
many,TRBJ2-6,.,TRBV2,TGTGCCAGCAGTGAAGGGGGCAGCTCCTCTGGGGCCAACGTCCTGACTTTC,CASSEGGSSSGANVLTF